This TCR beta chain was retrieved from a study of CD8+ T cells in alopecia areata. Study-wide background: The SALT score measured affected scalp surface percentage in treated patients.

RNA extraction and reverse transcription yielded cDNA as sequencing template. Measured with immunoSEQ multiplex PCR; TCRdb has only the in-frame clones, and not every one. The sample holds roughly 200,000 clones, more than 55% seen once. Treatment denoted: oral pan-JAK inhibitor, 5-10 mg twice daily. A remark on this clone: Antigen unknown.

Study-wide results and caveats: Many expanded lesional clones stayed in scalp and blood while on tofacitinib. In patients, TCRs were shared less clearly than in mice, and HLA may possibly be involved.

There are 14 residues in the CDR3. CDR1 is SEHNR, CDR2 FQNEAQ, per germline (reference sequence). The ends lost 5 bases at V and 5 bases at J; junction bases unmatched: 4. The chain uses TRBV7-9 and TRBJ2-7; TRBD1 aligns across 12 bases. The source was CD4+ T cells sorted from blood, collected at week 4, from a patient treated with tofacitinib. This clonotype originated in a human donor with alopecia areata. CDR3 in DNA: TGTGCCAGCAGCCCAAGGGACAGGGGGCACGAGCAGTACTTC. Residues: CASSPRDRGHEQYF.